This T cell receptor beta chain was observed in a study of human T cells and chemical hapten exposure. About the study: Minor pooled library volume differences mainly drove per-sample TCR yield variation.

One entry per CDR3 protein results from TCRdb running MiXCR on the RACE reads. Of around 75,000 distinct CDR3 sequences in the sample, 10% to 15% are singletons; the top ten hold about 4%. This clonotype was counted many times. Time point given: patch test 1, 2 weeks after DPC sensitization. Treatment reported: therapeutic diphenylcyclopropenone sensitization with weekly scalp DPC. Total RNA was isolated from unfractionated whole blood. The germline V gene has CDR1 SQVTM and CDR2 ANQGSEA. The CDR3 extends over 13 amino acids. V lost 7 bases to trimming and J lost 0 bases, with 12 bases between them. V gene TRBV29-1 combines with J gene TRBJ1-1, with D perhaps matching TRBD1 (5 bases). The sequenced sample was whole blood, obtained in connection with sensitization to the hapten diphenylcyclopropenone (DPC). This receptor was taken from a woman aged 60-75 years with alopecia areata. Some clones in this sample may be carry-over from other donors' samples. The CDR3 sequence is CSAAGRLNTEAFF. In DNA, the CDR3 is TGCAGCGCTGCAGGGCGACTGAACACTGAAGCTTTCTTT.